The present entry profiles one T cell receptor (beta chain) with its context. CDR1 is LGHNA, CDR2 YNFKEQ, per germline. The V and J ends lost 3 bases and 11 bases, in that order; junction bases with no gene match: 9. The CDR3 consists of 15 residues. The data stem from a study of blood T cell repertoires in COVID-19. The overall study: T cells, B-cell-depleted T cells, or PBMCs provided the cDNA or gDNA that served as material.

Using immunoSEQ multiplex PCR, the repertoire was profiled, and TCRdb retains in-frame clones only, with some absent. Of 350,000 or so clones in the sample, about 92% were seen once. The chain uses TRBV4-2 and TRBJ1-6, with 8 bases aligning to TRBD1. This receptor was taken from a woman in her sixties or seventies with COVID-19, enrolled during active disease. Sequenced: peripheral blood. Here the CDR3 DNA reads TGTGCCAGCAGCCAGACGCCGGGACAGGCGACACCCCTCCACTTT. It codes for CASSQTPGQATPLHF.